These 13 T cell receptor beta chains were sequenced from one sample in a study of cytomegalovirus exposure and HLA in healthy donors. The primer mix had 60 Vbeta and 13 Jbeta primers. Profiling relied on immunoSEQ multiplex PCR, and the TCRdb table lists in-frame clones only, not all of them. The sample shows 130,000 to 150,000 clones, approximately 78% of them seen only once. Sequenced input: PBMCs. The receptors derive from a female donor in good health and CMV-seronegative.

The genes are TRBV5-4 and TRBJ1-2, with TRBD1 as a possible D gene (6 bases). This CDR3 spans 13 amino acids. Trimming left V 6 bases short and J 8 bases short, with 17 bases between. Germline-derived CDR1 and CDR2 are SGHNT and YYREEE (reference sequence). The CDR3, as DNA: TGTGCCAGCACCCCCCAGGCGGGGGGCGGCTACACCTTC. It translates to CASTPQAGGGYTF.

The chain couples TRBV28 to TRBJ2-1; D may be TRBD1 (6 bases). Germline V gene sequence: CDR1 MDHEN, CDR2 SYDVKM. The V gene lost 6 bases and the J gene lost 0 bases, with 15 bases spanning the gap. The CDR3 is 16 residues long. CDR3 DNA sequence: TGTGCCAGCAGCGCCCACACAGGGAGCTCCTACAATGAGCAGTTCTTC. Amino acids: CASSAHTGSSYNEQFF.

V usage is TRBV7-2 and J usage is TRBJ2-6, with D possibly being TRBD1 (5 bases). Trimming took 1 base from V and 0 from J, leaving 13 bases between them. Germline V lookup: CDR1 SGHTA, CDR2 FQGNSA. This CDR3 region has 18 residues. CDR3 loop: CASSLGVGASSGANVLTF. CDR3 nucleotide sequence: TGTGCCAGCAGCTTAGGGGTTGGGGCCTCCTCTGGGGCCAACGTCCTGACTTTC.

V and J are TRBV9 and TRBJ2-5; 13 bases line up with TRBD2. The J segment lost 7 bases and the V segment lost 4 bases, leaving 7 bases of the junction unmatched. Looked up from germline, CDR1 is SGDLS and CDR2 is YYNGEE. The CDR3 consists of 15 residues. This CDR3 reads CASSLGLAGLGTQYF. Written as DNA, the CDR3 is TGTGCCAGCAGCCTGGGACTAGCGGGATTAGGGACCCAGTACTTC.

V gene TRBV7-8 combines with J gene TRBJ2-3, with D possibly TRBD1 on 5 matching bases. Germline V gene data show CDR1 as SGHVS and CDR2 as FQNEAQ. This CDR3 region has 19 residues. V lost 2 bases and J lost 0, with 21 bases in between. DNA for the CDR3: TGTGCCAGCAGCTTACGATTACAGGAACTCCTCACAAGCACAGATACGCAGTATTTT. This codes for CASSLRLQELLTSTDTQYF.

Here the CDR3 reads CASSDDIYEQYF. The CDR3 DNA is TGTGCCAGCAGCGACGACATCTACGAGCAGTACTTC. The chain joins TRBV7-6 to TRBJ2-7; no firm D call. CDR3 length: 12 residues. Germline V CDR1 and CDR2: SGHVS, FNYEAQ. V was pared by 5 bases and J by 3 bases, with 8 bases between.

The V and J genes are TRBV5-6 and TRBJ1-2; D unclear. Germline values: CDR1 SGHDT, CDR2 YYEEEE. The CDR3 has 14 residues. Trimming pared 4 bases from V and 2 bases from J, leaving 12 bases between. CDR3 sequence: CASSPLRGNYGYTF. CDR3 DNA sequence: TGTGCCAGCAGCCCTCTTAGAGGGAACTATGGCTACACCTTC.

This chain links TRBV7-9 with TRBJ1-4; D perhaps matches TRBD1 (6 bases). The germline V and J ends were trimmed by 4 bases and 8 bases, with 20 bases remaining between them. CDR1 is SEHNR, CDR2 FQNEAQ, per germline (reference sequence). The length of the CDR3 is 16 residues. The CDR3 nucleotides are TGTGCCAGCAGCTCGATGACCCGCCGGGACACCGAAAAACTGTTTTTT. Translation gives CASSSMTRRDTEKLFF.

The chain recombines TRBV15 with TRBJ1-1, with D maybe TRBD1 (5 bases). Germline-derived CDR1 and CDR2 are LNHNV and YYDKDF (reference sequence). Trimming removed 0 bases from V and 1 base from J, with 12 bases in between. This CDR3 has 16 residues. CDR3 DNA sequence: TGTGCCACCAGCAGAGATGGGGCCACGGAGAACACTGAAGCTTTCTTT. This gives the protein CATSRDGATENTEAFF.

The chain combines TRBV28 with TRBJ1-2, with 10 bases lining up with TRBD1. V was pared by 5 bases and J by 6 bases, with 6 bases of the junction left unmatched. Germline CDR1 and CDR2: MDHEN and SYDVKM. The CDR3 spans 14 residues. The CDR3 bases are TGTGCCAGCAGTCGACAGGGGGCGGAGAATGGCTACACCTTC. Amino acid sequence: CASSRQGAENGYTF.

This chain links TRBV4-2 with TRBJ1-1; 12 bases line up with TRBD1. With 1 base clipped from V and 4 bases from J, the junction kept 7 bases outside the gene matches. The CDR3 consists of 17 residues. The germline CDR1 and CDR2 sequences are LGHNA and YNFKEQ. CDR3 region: CASSQGGTGGMSTEAFF. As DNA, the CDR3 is TGTGCCAGCAGCCAAGGGGGGACAGGGGGCATGAGCACTGAAGCTTTCTTT.

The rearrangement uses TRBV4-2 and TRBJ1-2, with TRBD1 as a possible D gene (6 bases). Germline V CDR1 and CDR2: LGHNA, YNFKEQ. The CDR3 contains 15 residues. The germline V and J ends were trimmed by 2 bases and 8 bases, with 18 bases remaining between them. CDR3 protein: CASSQSRGGLGGYTF. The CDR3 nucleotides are TGTGCCAGCAGCCAATCGAGGGGGGGTTTAGGAGGCTACACCTTC.

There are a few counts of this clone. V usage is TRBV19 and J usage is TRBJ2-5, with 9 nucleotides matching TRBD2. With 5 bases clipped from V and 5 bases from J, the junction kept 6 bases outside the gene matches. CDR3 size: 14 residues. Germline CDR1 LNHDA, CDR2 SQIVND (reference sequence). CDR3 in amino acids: CASSLSGRSETQYF. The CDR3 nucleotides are TGTGCCAGTAGTCTCAGCGGGAGGTCTGAGACCCAGTACTTC. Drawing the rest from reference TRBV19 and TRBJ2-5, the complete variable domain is DGGITQSPKYLFRKEGQNVTLSCEQNLNHDAMYWYRQDPGQGLRLIYYSQIVNDFQKGDIAEGYSVSREKKESFPLTVTSAQKNPTAFYLCASSLSGRSETQYFGPGTRLLVL.